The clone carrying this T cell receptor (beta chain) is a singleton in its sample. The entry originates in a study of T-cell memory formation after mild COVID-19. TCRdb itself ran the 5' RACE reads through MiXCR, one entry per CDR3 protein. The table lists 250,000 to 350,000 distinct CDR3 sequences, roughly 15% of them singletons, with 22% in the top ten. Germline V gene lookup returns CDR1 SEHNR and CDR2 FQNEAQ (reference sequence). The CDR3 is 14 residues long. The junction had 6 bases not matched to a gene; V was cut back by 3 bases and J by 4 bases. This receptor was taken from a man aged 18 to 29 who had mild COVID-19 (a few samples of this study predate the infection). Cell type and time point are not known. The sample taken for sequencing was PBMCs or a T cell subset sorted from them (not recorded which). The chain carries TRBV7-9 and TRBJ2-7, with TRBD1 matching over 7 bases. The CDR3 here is CASSFPGQLYEQYF. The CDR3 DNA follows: TGTGCCAGCAGCTTCCCGGGACAGTTATACGAGCAGTACTTC.